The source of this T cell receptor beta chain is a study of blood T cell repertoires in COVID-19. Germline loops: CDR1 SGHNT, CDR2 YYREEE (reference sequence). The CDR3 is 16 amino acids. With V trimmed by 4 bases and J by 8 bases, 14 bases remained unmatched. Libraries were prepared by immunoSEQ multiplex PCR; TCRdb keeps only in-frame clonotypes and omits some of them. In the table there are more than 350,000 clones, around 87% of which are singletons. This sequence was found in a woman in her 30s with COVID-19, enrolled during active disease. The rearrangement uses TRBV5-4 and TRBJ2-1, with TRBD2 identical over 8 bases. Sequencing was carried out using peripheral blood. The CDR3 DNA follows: TGTGCCAGCAGCCCAGGGAACGGGAGGGCTGGGGATGAGCAGTTCTTC. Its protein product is CASSPGNGRAGDEQFF.